This TCR beta chain came from a study of OX40 agonist ivuxolimab in advanced cancers. Regarding the complete study: The costimulatory receptor OX40 (CD134) was targeted by ivuxolimab, a fully human IgG2 agonistic monoclonal antibody. A male proportion of 82.7% and a mean age of roughly 58 years, ranging from about 20 to 80, were recorded for the dose-escalation cohort. Partial responses were achieved by three dose-escalation patients, of whom one had hepatocellular carcinoma and two had cutaneous melanoma. Prior anti-PD-1, anti-PD-L1 or anti-CTLA-4 therapy was permitted, and checkpoint inhibitors had been received by around 40% of dose-escalation patients. Of the 50 to 55 dose-escalation patients, hepatocellular carcinoma was present in about 20, melanoma in roughly 15, renal cell carcinoma in 9 and head and neck cancer in 9. The paper covers the monotherapy dose-escalation part of the phase I ivuxolimab trial, which included N of about 50 patients. Intravenous ivuxolimab was administered to patients every 2 weeks at six dose levels: 0.01, 0.1, 0.3, 1.5, 3 and 10 mg/kg. The purpose of peripheral TCRbeta sequencing was to test whether ivuxolimab changed TCR sequence diversity and led to clonal T-cell expansion. Beyond this particular receptor, the publication reports: Antigen specificity was not determined for the clonally expanded peripheral T cells. At doses of 0.1 to 3.0 mg/kg, clonal expansion of both CD4+ and CD8+ T cells in blood was seen between baseline and week 6. After ivuxolimab, CD8+ T cells had more expanded clones than CD4+ T cells on average. In the 0.1-3.0 mg/kg groups, partial responders were among the patients with the lowest normalized peripheral clonal expansion, particularly in CD8+ T cells. Low levels of normalized T-cell clonal expansion were also seen in some patients who did not respond.

The trial excluded patients who had a history of autoimmune disease or were on systemic immunosuppression. Peripheral blood for TCR sequencing was drawn from every dose cohort at baseline, at cycle 4 day 1 and at cycle 7 day 1. The samples were drawn from a first-in-human, open-label, multicenter phase I dose-escalation trial of ivuxolimab. The trial enrolled adults with locally advanced or metastatic head and neck squamous cell, hepatocellular, melanoma or renal cell carcinoma. Before TCR sequencing, CD4+ T cells and CD8+ T cells were sorted from peripheral blood as separate populations. This clone was found once. Its cognate antigen has yet to be identified. No base quality information exists; no much larger clone differs at one position. The germline V end is reduced by 6 bases and the J end by 3 bases; junction bases left unmatched: 5. The germline V gene provides CDR1 MDHEN and CDR2 SYDVKM. Including cysteine and phenylalanine, the CDR3 has 16 amino acids. Of the read, only the CDR3 DNA is kept; its 48 bases are in frame from base 1.

To sequence the TCRbeta CDR3 region, genomic DNA was isolated from the sorted cells. The immunoSEQ Assay was used for sequencing of TCRbeta CDR3 regions. TCRdb took this table from immuneACCESS and kept in-frame rearrangements with V and J called. Such tables lack part of the clones; where checked against another copy, unresolved V genes explain under half of the gap, and the rest is unexplained. The sample table lists around 47,000 clones, approximately 80% of them with a count of one. About 15% of the sample goes to the ten largest clones. The starting material was CD4+ or CD8+ T cells sorted from blood, obtained in a trial of the OX40 agonist ivuxolimab. This TCR derives from an adult with an advanced solid tumor such as melanoma, head and neck, liver or kidney cancer. The V gene is TRBV28 and the J gene is TRBJ2-2; 12 central bases correspond to TRBD2. The sequenced DNA: TGTGCCAGCAGATACGGACTAGCGGGGCACACCGGGGAGCTGTTTTTT. It specifies CASRYGLAGHTGELFF.